The next 21 T cell receptor beta chains were all read from a single sample in a study of PD-1 blockade in classical Hodgkin lymphoma. Profiled with immunoSEQ multiplex PCR; TCRdb holds only in-frame clones, not every one. The sample includes some 93,000 clones, 80% to 90% of them seen just once. With no exception, relapse followed autologous stem cell transplantation in all patients, and brentuximab vedotin exposure varied. Specimen: peripheral blood mononuclear cells (PBMCs), collected before the second cycle of nivolumab. The source of these receptors is a human donor with classical Hodgkin lymphoma.

This chain uses TRBV2 with TRBJ2-5; TRBD1 matches 9 bases. The V and J ends lost 4 bases and 5 bases, in that order; junction bases with no gene match: 5. The CDR3 totals 14 residues. The germline CDR1 and CDR2 sequences are SNHLY and FYNNEI. The CDR3 DNA reads TGTGCCAGCAGTGTGACCGGGACAGGGGAGACCCAGTACTTC. Translated, it gives CASSVTGTGETQYF.

This sequence joins TRBV10-3 and TRBJ2-7; TRBD1 matches at 7 bases. Germline CDR1 and CDR2: ENHRY and SYGVKD. The CDR3 sequence is 14 residues long. The V and J ends lost 10 bases and 1 base, in that order; junction bases with no gene match: 10. The CDR3 bases are TGTGCCACCACCGCCCCGGGACAGTCCTACGAGCAGTACTTC. This gives the protein CATTAPGQSYEQYF.

The gene calls are TRBV6-1 and TRBJ2-1; the D gene is possibly TRBD1 (5 bases). V lost 4 bases to trimming and J lost 0 bases, with 10 bases between them. This CDR3 spans 15 amino acids. In germline, CDR1 is MNHNS, CDR2 SASEGT. The CDR3 sequence: CASSVRQGSYNEQFF. CDR3 coding DNA: TGTGCCAGCAGTGTTCGGCAGGGCTCCTACAATGAGCAGTTCTTC.

This clone was counted once. The chain links TRBV27 to TRBJ1-5; D is uncertain. Germline CDR1 and CDR2: MNHEY and SMNVEV (reference sequence). This CDR3 contains 13 residues. V was pared by 6 bases and J by 9 bases, with 15 bases between. CDR3 DNA sequence: TGTGCCAGCAGGGAAAGGGCCGTGGGGCCCCAGCATTTT. Protein: CASRERAVGPQHF.

This chain connects TRBV7-2 to TRBJ1-2, with 11 nucleotides matching TRBD1. CDR1 and CDR2 from the germline V gene are SGHTA and FQGNSA. The CDR3 has 14 residues. Germline trimming cut 7 bases from V and 4 bases from J; bases unmatched to any gene: 5. CDR3 residues: CASTGDRGGYGYTF. CDR3 DNA sequence: TGTGCCAGCACCGGGGACAGGGGGGGCTATGGCTACACCTTC.

The rearrangement links TRBV6-5 to TRBJ2-2; weak D call: TRBD2 (5 bases). The CDR3 covers 14 residues. Looked up from germline, CDR1 is MNHEY and CDR2 is SVGAGI. Trimming left V 8 bases short and J 3 bases short, with 13 bases between. The CDR3 spells CASGEIFDTGELFF. The CDR3 DNA follows: TGTGCCAGCGGGGAGATTTTCGACACCGGGGAGCTGTTTTTT.

This chain connects TRBV6-1 to TRBJ2-7; D may be TRBD2 (5 bases). Germline CDR1 and CDR2: MNHNS and SASEGT. The V end was cut by 11 bases, the J end by 2 bases, with 16 bases between. The CDR3 length is 13 residues. DNA of the CDR3: TGTGCCTCCTCCTTCGGGATGGCCTACGAGCAGTACTTC. It encodes CASSFGMAYEQYF.

The chain couples TRBV18 to TRBJ2-1; tentative D call: TRBD2 (5 bases). CDR3 length: 16 residues. Germline-derived CDR1 and CDR2 are KGHSH and LQKENI. V was cut by 0 bases and J by 3 bases, with 12 bases left in between. Written as DNA, the CDR3 is TGTGCCAGCTCACCACCTCTTGGGAGCAGCTACAATGAGCAGTTCTTC. Protein: CASSPPLGSSYNEQFF.

CDR3 in amino acids: CASSLGGVSYNEQFF. Written as DNA, the CDR3 is TGTGCCAGCAGCCTCGGGGGGGTCTCCTACAATGAGCAGTTCTTC. The chain joins TRBV4-2 to TRBJ2-1; 8 nucleotides match TRBD2. The CDR3 loop spans 15 amino acids. Germline V gene sequence: CDR1 LGHNA, CDR2 YNFKEQ. The V segment lost 4 bases and the J segment 0 bases; nucleotides outside the gene matches: 2.

The J gene is TRBJ2-1, the V gene TRBV7-9; no clear D. The V and J ends lost 3 bases and 8 bases respectively, with 17 bases between them. This CDR3 has 15 amino acids. The germline CDR1 and CDR2 sequences are SEHNR and FQNEAQ (reference sequence). Here the CDR3 DNA reads TGTGCCAGCAGCTTCTGGCGGTTCGACCCGGATGAGCAGTTCTTC. Its translation: CASSFWRFDPDEQFF.

This sequence joins TRBV28 and TRBJ2-1; D is uncertain. Trimming took off 8 bases at V and 9 bases at J, with 14 bases between the two ends. The CDR3 has 12 residues. Germline-derived CDR1 and CDR2 are MDHEN and SYDVKM. The CDR3 loop reads CASLVGLGEQFF. The DNA for the CDR3 is TGTGCCAGCCTGGTAGGTTTGGGTGAGCAGTTCTTC.

The V and J genes are TRBV13 and TRBJ2-7, with D perhaps matching TRBD2 (6 bases). The CDR3 is made up of 12 amino acids. Germline lookup yields CDR1 PRHDT and CDR2 FYEKMQ (reference sequence). This CDR3 is CATSSAQGVRYF. The CDR3 DNA reads TGTGCAACGTCTAGCGCCCAAGGGGTGCGGTACTTC. The full variable domain, its missing parts supplied by reference TRBV13 and TRBJ2-7, is AAGVIQSPRHLIKEKRETATLKCYPIPRHDTVYWYQQGPGQDPQFLISFYEKMQSDKGSIPDRFSAQQFSDYHSELNMSSLELGDSALYFCATSSAQGVRYFGPGTRLTVT.

The chain recombines TRBV29-1 with TRBJ2-7, with D possibly being TRBD1 or TRBD2 (5 bases each). There are 13 residues in the CDR3. CDR1 is SQVTM, CDR2 ANQGSEA, per germline. Trimming took off 7 bases at V and 6 bases at J, with 19 bases between the two ends. CDR3 loop: CSGLGESDGEQYF. CDR3 DNA: TGCAGCGGTTTAGGGGAGAGCGACGGCGAGCAGTACTTC.

This chain connects TRBV6-1 to TRBJ2-7; D call uncertain. The V end was cut by 4 bases, the J end by 2 bases, with 6 bases between. Germline values: CDR1 MNHNS, CDR2 SASEGT. The CDR3 loop spans 12 amino acids. This chain's CDR3 is CASSAITYEQYF. CDR3 DNA sequence: TGTGCCAGCAGTGCGATAACCTACGAGCAGTACTTC.

The chain couples TRBV28 to TRBJ1-1; D remains unclear. Germline V gene data show CDR1 as MDHEN and CDR2 as SYDVKM. Trimming took 8 bases from V and 5 from J, leaving 9 bases between them. The CDR3 is made up of 11 amino acids. The chain's CDR3 is CASSVITEAFF. The CDR3 DNA reads as TGTGCCAGCTCAGTGATAACTGAAGCTTTCTTT.

The V gene is TRBV19, the J gene TRBJ2-7; TRBD2 might be the D (7 bases). The CDR3 is 14 amino acids. Trimming took off 5 bases at V and 3 bases at J, with 14 bases between the two ends. Germline values: CDR1 LNHDA, CDR2 SQIVND (reference sequence). This chain's CDR3 is CASSFGGTHYEQYF. The CDR3 region has the DNA TGTGCCAGTAGTTTCGGGGGGACACACTACGAGCAGTACTTC.

The chain has TRBV5-1 and TRBJ2-3; D is perhaps TRBD2 (6 bases). V gave up 6 bases and J gave up 7 bases, with 15 bases separating them. Germline-derived CDR1 and CDR2 are SGHRS and YFSETQ. This CDR3 has 13 amino acids. The CDR3 spells CASTGEGPYTQYF. The CDR3, as DNA: TGCGCCAGCACGGGGGAAGGGCCTTATACGCAGTATTTT. Full variable domain (remainder filled in from reference TRBV5-1 and TRBJ2-3): KAGVTQTPRYLIKTRGQQVTLSCSPISGHRSVSWYQQTPGQGLQFLFEYFSETQRNKGNFPGRFSGRQFSNSRSEMNVSTLELGDSALYLCASTGEGPYTQYFGPGTRLTVL.

This chain links TRBV6-4 with TRBJ2-2, with unresolved D. V lost 8 bases to trimming and J lost 6 bases, with 13 bases between them. This CDR3 region has 13 residues. The germline V gene has CDR1 MRHNA and CDR2 SNTAGT. The CDR3 DNA reads as TGTGCCAGCGCTATGGTCCCCTCCGGGGAGCTGTTTTTT. It encodes CASAMVPSGELFF.

The genes are TRBV30 and TRBJ1-1, with 10 positions matching TRBD1. V shed 2 bases and J 2 bases; nucleotides not matched to a gene: 5. CDR1 and CDR2 (germline): GTSNPN, SVGIG (reference sequence). CDR3 length: 15 residues. CDR3 region: CAWSFRDRGNTEAFF. The CDR3 nucleotides are TGTGCCTGGAGTTTCCGGGACAGGGGAAACACTGAAGCTTTCTTT.

V usage is TRBV6-6 and J usage is TRBJ1-5; D gene uncertain. The germline CDR1 and CDR2 sequences are MNHNY and SVGAGI (reference sequence). The V and J ends lost 0 bases and 6 bases respectively, with 3 bases between them. The CDR3 is 12 amino acids. For the CDR3, the DNA is TGTGCCAGCAGTTACTCCAGTCAGCCCCAGCATTTT. Translation: CASSYSSQPQHF.

The rearrangement joins TRBV5-4 to TRBJ2-1; D is unresolved. The CDR3 has 11 residues. Trimming took 6 bases from V and 9 from J, leaving 10 bases between them. Per the germline V gene, CDR1 is SGHNT and CDR2 is YYREEE (reference sequence). The CDR3: CASNVQGEQFF. CDR3 DNA: TGTGCCAGCAACGTTCAAGGTGAGCAGTTCTTC.